This record covers a single T cell receptor beta chain. Its antigen is still unknown. This sample was included in a study of T cell repertoires in cytomegalovirus infection. TCRdb used MiXCR to reprocess the reads, holding one entry per CDR3 protein. The sample holds 310,000 or so distinct CDR3 sequences, 20% to 25% seen once. The CDR3 has 16 amino acids. The V and J ends lost 5 bases and 5 bases, in that order; junction bases with no gene match: 8. The receptor was isolated from a human donor in good health (CMV status not recorded). Some clones in this sample may be carry-over from other donors' samples. The V and J genes are TRBV12-3 or TRBV12-4 and TRBJ2-1, with 11 bases matching TRBD2. Material: cultured PBMCs, obtained from culture after CMV antigen stimulation. This chain's CDR3 is CASSPEGLAEDNEQFF. In DNA form, the CDR3 reads TGTGCCAGCAGTCCCGAGGGACTAGCGGAAGACAATGAGCAGTTCTTC.